The 3 T cell receptor beta chains below come from one sample, sequenced in a study of brain T cells in children with intractable seizures (dated by TCRdb to the early 2020s). In light of the paper, this sample's time point label describes: blood from clinic visit 5 months post-surgery; TSC patient then seizure free. Library creation used the immunoSEQ multiplex PCR assay. TCRdb obtained this table from immuneACCESS and retained in-frame rearrangements with V and J assigned. These tables miss some clones; where compared with another copy, unresolved V genes account for less than half of the shortfall, and the remainder is unexplained. The sample records about 340,000 clones, 93% of which are singletons. 5% to 7% of the sample comes from the top ten. Sequences were derived from peripheral blood, sampled approximately 5 months after surgery. Every receptor here comes from a boy under three years old with tuberous sclerosis and intractable seizures.

The V gene is TRBV4-1, the J gene TRBJ1-5; TRBD1 aligns across 10 bases. The CDR3 covers 17 residues. With V trimmed by 4 bases and J by 7 bases, 13 bases remained unmatched. The V gene's germline CDR1 is MGHRA and CDR2 YSYEKL. CDR3 sequence reads: CASSPGTGAPLGQPQHF. In nucleotides, the CDR3 is TGCGCCAGCAGCCCCGGGACAGGGGCGCCCCTGGGGCAGCCCCAGCATTTT.

The V call is TRBV19, the J call TRBJ1-3; possible D gene TRBD1, 5 bases. The CDR3 length is 13 residues. Between the trimmed V and J ends, which lost 7 bases and 2 bases, there was a span of 9 bases. Germline loops: CDR1 LNHDA, CDR2 SQIVND (reference sequence). CDR3: CASKVRAGNTIYF. The CDR3 bases are TGTGCCAGTAAGGTCAGGGCTGGAAACACCATATATTTT.

The chain couples TRBV11-2 to TRBJ2-3; 7 bases fit TRBD1. The junction had 12 bases not matched to a gene; V was cut back by 5 bases and J by 10 bases. Germline V gene lookup returns CDR1 SGHAT and CDR2 FQNNGV. The CDR3 sequence is 14 residues long. The CDR3, as DNA: TGTGCCAGCAGCCCCCCGTCAGGGGGTTTCTCGCAGTATTTT. This codes for CASSPPSGGFSQYF.